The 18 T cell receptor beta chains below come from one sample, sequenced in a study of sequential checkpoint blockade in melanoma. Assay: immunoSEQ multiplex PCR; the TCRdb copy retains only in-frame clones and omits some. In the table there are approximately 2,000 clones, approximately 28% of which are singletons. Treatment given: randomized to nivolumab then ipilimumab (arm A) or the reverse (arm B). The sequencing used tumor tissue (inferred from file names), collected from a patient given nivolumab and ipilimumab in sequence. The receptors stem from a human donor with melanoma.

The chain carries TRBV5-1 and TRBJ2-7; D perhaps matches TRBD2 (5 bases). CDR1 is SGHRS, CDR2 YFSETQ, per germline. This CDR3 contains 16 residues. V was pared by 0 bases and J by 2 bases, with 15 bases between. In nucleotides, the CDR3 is TGCGCCAGCAGCTTGGCCGGGAATACAAGGGCCTACGAGCAGTACTTC. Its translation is CASSLAGNTRAYEQYF.

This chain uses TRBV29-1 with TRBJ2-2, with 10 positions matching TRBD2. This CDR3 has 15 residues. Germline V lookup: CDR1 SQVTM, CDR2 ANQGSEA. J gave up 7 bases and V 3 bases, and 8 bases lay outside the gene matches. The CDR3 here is CSVDGSGGRGGELFF. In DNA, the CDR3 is TGCAGCGTTGACGGTAGCGGGGGGAGAGGCGGGGAGCTGTTTTTT.

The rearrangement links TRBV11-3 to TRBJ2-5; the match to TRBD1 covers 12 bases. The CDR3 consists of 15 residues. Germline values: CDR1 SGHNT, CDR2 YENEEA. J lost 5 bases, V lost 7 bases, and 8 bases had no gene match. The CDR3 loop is CASKEGQGASETQYF. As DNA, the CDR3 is TGTGCCAGCAAGGAGGGACAGGGGGCCTCGGAGACCCAGTACTTC.

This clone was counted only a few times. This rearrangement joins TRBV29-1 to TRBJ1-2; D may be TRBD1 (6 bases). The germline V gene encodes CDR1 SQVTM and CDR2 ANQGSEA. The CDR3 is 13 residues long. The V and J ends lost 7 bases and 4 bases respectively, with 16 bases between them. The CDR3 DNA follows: TGCAGCGGCCTAGGGGGGGAAGGCTATGGCTACACCTTC. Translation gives CSGLGGEGYGYTF.

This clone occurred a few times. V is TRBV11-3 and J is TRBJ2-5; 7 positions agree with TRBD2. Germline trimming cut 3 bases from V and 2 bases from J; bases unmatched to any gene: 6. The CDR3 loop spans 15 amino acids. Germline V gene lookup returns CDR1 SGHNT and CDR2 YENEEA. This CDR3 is CASSFGSGEQETQYF. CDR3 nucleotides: TGTGCCAGCAGCTTTGGCAGCGGGGAGCAAGAGACCCAGTACTTC.

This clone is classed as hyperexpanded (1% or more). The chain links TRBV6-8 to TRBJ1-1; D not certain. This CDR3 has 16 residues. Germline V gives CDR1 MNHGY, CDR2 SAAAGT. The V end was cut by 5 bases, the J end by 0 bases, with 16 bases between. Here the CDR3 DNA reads TGTGCCAGCAGTGAGTCGACGGGCAGGATGAACACTGAAGCTTTCTTT. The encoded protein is CASSESTGRMNTEAFF.

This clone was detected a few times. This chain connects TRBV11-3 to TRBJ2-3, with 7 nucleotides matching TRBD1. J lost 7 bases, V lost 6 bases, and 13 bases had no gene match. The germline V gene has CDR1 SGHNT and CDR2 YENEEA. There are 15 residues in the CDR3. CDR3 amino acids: CASRRPGQSWYTQYF. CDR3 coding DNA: TGTGCCAGCAGGCGACCGGGACAGTCTTGGTATACGCAGTATTTT.

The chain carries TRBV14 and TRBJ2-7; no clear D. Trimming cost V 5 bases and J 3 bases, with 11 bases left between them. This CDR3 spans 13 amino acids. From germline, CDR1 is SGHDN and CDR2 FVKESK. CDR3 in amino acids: CASSEPGVYEQYF. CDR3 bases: TGTGCCAGCAGCGAACCTGGGGTCTACGAGCAGTACTTC.

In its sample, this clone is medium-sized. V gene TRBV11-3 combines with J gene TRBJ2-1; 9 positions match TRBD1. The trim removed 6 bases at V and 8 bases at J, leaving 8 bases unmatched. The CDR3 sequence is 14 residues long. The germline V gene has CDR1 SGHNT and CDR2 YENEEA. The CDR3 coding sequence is TGTGCCAGCAGTTGGGACAGGGATCAAGATGAGCAGTTCTTC. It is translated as CASSWDRDQDEQFF.

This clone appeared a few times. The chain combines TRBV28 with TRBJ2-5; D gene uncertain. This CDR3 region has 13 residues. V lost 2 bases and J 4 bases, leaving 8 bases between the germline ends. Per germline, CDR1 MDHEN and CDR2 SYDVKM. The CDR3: CASSLKAVETQYF. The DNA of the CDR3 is TGTGCCAGCAGTTTAAAGGCGGTAGAGACCCAGTACTTC.

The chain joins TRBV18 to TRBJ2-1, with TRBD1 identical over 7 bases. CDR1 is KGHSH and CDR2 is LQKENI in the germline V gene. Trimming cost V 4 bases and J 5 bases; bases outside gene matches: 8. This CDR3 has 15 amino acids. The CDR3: CASSQTTGRNNEQFF. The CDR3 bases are TGTGCCAGCTCACAGACGACAGGGAGAAACAATGAGCAGTTCTTC.

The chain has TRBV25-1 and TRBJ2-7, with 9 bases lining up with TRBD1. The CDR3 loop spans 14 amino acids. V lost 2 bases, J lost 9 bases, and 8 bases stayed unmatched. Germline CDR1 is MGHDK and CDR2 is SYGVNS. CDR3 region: CASSELDRGGRQYF. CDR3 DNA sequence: TGTGCCAGCAGTGAACTGGACAGGGGAGGAAGGCAGTACTTC.

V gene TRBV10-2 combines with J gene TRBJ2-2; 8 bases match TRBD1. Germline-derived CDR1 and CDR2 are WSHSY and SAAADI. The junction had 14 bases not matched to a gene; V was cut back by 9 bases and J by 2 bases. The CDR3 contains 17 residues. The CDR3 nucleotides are TGCGCCAGGGGTAGGACAGGGTTGTTGCTAAACACCGGGGAGCTGTTTTTT. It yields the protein CARGRTGLLLNTGELFF.

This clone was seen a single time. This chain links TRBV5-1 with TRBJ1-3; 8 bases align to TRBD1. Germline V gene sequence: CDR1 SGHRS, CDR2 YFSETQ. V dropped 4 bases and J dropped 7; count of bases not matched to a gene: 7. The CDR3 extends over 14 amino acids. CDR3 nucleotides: TGCGCCAGCAGCGTAGGACAGGGTGAGAACACCATATATTTT. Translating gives CASSVGQGENTIYF.

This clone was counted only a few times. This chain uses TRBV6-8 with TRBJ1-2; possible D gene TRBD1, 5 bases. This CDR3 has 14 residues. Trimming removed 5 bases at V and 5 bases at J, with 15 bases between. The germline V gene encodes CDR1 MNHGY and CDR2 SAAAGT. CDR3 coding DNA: TGTGCCAGCAGTGGCCAGGGAAGGGCATATGGCTACACCTTC. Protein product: CASSGQGRAYGYTF.

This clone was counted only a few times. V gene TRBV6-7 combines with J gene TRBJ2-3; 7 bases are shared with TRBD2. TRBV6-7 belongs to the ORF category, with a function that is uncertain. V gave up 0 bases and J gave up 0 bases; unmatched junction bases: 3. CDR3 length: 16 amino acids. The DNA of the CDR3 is TGTGCCAGCAGTTACTCGCGGGGGACTAGCACAGATACGCAGTATTTT. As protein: CASSYSRGTSTDTQYF.

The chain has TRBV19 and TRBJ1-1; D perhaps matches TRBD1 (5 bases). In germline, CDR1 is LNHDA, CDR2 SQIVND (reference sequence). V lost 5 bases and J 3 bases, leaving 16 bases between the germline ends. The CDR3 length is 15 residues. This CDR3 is CASSPRGGGDTEAFF. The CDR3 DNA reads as TGTGCCAGTAGTCCCCGCGGAGGAGGGGACACTGAAGCTTTCTTT.

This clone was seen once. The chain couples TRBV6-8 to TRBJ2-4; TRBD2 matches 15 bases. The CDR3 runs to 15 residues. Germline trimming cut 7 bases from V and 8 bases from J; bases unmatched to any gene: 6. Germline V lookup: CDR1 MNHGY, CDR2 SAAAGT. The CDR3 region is CASTWTSGGADIQYF. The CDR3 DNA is TGTGCCAGCACCTGGACTAGCGGGGGGGCAGACATTCAGTACTTC.